This is a list of T cell receptor beta chains from one sample in a study of blood T cell repertoires in COVID-19. Clones were read by immunoSEQ multiplex PCR, and TCRdb kept only the in-frame ones, dropping some. In the table there are around 280,000 clones, roughly 90% of which are singletons. Source material: PBMCs or T cells enriched from blood (not recorded which). The receptors originated from a woman aged 40-49 years who had recovered from COVID-19. Each CDR3 is given with its conserved first and last residue. Fields, in order: clone size, J gene, D gene, V gene, CDR3 length, CDR3 protein, CDR3 DNA. A D gene is named only where the DNA matches it firmly. Some rows mark clone size as missing; the rest say once, few, many or name a class of expanded clone.

NA | TRBJ2-3 | TRBD1 | TRBV27 | 15 | CASSRGDRVSDTQYF | TGTGCCAGCAGTCGAGGAGACAGGGTTTCAGATACGCAGTATTTT
NA | TRBJ2-2 | NA | TRBV7-9 | 15 | CASSLGQGHTGELFF | TGTGCCAGCAGCTTAGGGCAGGGCCACACCGGGGAGCTGTTTTTT
NA | TRBJ2-2 | TRBD1 | TRBV6-5 | 15 | CASSRGDRGSGELFF | TGTGCCAGCAGCCGCGGGGACAGGGGGTCCGGGGAGCTGTTTTTT
NA | TRBJ2-5 | NA | TRBV18 | 12 | CASSPGTGTQYF | TGTGCCAGCTCACCAGGCACAGGGACCCAGTACTTC
once | TRBJ1-2 | TRBD1 | TRBV30 | 13 | CAWSLGQGTGYTF | TGTGCCTGGAGCCTAGGACAGGGCACGGGCTACACCTTC
NA | TRBJ1-4 | NA | TRBV11-2 | 15 | CASSSRQVPNEKLFF | TGTGCCAGCTCGTCTAGACAGGTCCCTAATGAAAAACTGTTTTTT
NA | TRBJ1-1 | NA | TRBV29-1 | 13 | CSGLRASRTEAFF | TGCAGCGGATTGCGGGCCTCGCGGACTGAAGCTTTCTTT
NA | TRBJ2-3 | TRBD2 | TRBV5-6 | 17 | CASSLWGLAGTLGTQYF | TGTGCCAGCAGCTTGTGGGGACTAGCGGGGACCCTGGGTACGCAGTATTTT
NA | TRBJ1-3 | NA | TRBV28 | 14 | CASSGGAPGNTIYF | TGTGCCAGCAGCGGCGGTGCTCCTGGAAACACCATATATTTT
once | TRBJ1-5 | NA | TRBV20-1 | 13 | CSASSRVNQPQHF | TGCAGTGCTAGTTCGAGGGTCAATCAGCCCCAGCATTTT
NA | TRBJ2-7 | NA | TRBV7-9 | 15 | CASSLAGGLTYEQYF | TGTGCCAGCAGCTTAGCGGGCGGGCTTACCTACGAGCAGTACTTC
NA | TRBJ1-2 | TRBD1 | TRBV12-5 | 15 | CASGLVTGQGRGYTF | TGTGCTAGTGGTTTGGTAACCGGACAGGGGAGGGGCTACACCTTC
NA | TRBJ2-1 | TRBD1 | TRBV2 | 16 | CASSEADRGAYNEQFF | TGTGCCAGCAGTGAGGCGGACAGGGGGGCCTACAATGAGCAGTTCTTC
NA | TRBJ1-1 | NA | TRBV28 | 15 | CASSLNPVRNTEAFF | TGTGCCAGCAGTTTAAACCCGGTGAGGAACACTGAAGCTTTCTTT
NA | TRBJ1-6 | NA | TRBV9 | 14 | CASSALNIDSPLHF | TGTGCCAGCAGCGCCCTTAATATTGATTCACCCCTCCACTTT
NA | TRBJ1-1 | TRBD1 | TRBV18 | 14 | CASSIQGGDTEAFF | TGTGCCAGCTCGATACAGGGGGGGGACACTGAAGCTTTCTTT
NA | TRBJ1-2 | NA | TRBV30 | 13 | CAWSTEIRYGYTF | TGTGCCTGGAGTACCGAGATCCGATATGGCTACACCTTC
NA | TRBJ2-7 | TRBD2 | TRBV15 | 17 | CATSRDSPSGITYEQYF | TGTGCCACCAGCAGAGATTCCCCTAGCGGGATTACCTACGAGCAGTACTTC
NA | TRBJ1-1 | TRBD1 | TRBV19 | 12 | CASGTGYTEAFF | TGTGCCAGTGGGACAGGGTACACTGAAGCTTTCTTT
NA | TRBJ1-1 | TRBD1 | TRBV7-9 | 16 | CASSDGGGTANTEAFF | TGTGCCAGCAGCGACGGAGGCGGGACAGCAAACACTGAAGCTTTCTTT
once | TRBJ2-2 | NA | TRBV5-1 | 16 | CASSLGATGNTGELFF | TGCGCCAGCAGCTTGGGGGCGACAGGGAACACCGGGGAGCTGTTTTTT
NA | TRBJ1-2 | NA | TRBV7-3 | 13 | CASSLKAGTGYTF | TGTGCCAGCAGCTTAAAGGCAGGCACTGGCTACACCTTC
NA | TRBJ2-7 | TRBD1 | TRBV19 | 15 | CASRDLGTGPYEQYF | TGTGCCAGTAGGGATCTTGGGACAGGGCCCTACGAGCAGTACTTC
NA | TRBJ2-1 | TRBD2 | TRBV7-2 | 15 | CASSSGRGGYNEQFF | TGTGCCAGCAGCTCAGGGCGGGGGGGCTACAATGAGCAGTTCTTC
NA | TRBJ1-1 | TRBD1 | TRBV15 | 17 | CATSRGGTGRLNTEAFF | TGTGCCACCAGCAGAGGTGGGACAGGGCGATTGAACACTGAAGCTTTCTTT
NA | TRBJ2-1 | TRBD2 | TRBV9 | 15 | CASSVDSGSWNEQFF | TGTGCCAGCAGCGTAGATAGCGGGAGTTGGAATGAGCAGTTCTTC
NA | TRBJ2-1 | TRBD1 | TRBV19 | 15 | CASRWSDRAWDEQFF | TGTGCCAGTAGATGGTCGGACAGGGCCTGGGATGAGCAGTTCTTC
NA | TRBJ2-3 | TRBD2 | TRBV6-6 | 16 | CASTDPPAGGTDTQYF | TGTGCCAGCACCGACCCCCCAGCGGGGGGCACAGATACGCAGTATTTT
once | TRBJ2-5 | TRBD2 | TRBV11-2 | 15 | CASSLLAGFRETQYF | TGTGCCAGCAGCTTATTAGCGGGGTTTCGGGAGACCCAGTACTTC
NA | TRBJ2-7 | NA | TRBV7-7 | 15 | CASSLGQGPTYEQYF | TGTGCTAGCAGCTTAGGGCAGGGGCCAACCTACGAGCAGTACTTC
once | TRBJ2-3 | NA | TRBV6-4 | 15 | CASSDRGSSTDTQYF | TGTGCCAGCAGTGACCGCGGTTCTAGCACAGATACGCAGTATTTT
NA | TRBJ1-6 | NA | TRBV27 | 13 | CASRRDWNSPLHF | TGTGCCAGCAGAAGAGACTGGAATTCACCCCTCCACTTT
NA | TRBJ1-4 | NA | TRBV6-4 | 13 | CASSDQGFEKLFF | TGTGCCAGCAGTGACCAGGGGTTCGAAAAACTGTTTTTT
NA | TRBJ2-5 | NA | TRBV11-2 | 17 | CASSPEGKRQNRETQYF | TGTGCCAGCAGCCCAGAGGGAAAGAGACAAAACCGAGAGACCCAGTACTTC
NA | TRBJ1-5 | NA | TRBV18 | 15 | CASSPQGNSNQPQHF | TGTGCCAGCTCACCTCAGGGCAATAGCAATCAGCCCCAGCATTTT
NA | TRBJ1-2 | TRBD1 | TRBV5-5 | 15 | CASSLAQGGNYGYTF | TGTGCCAGCAGCTTGGCACAGGGGGGGAACTATGGCTACACCTTC
NA | TRBJ2-2 | NA | TRBV4-1 | 13 | CASSYYGTGELFF | TGCGCCAGCAGCTACTACGGCACCGGGGAGCTGTTTTTT
few | TRBJ2-5 | TRBD1 | TRBV24-1 | 15 | CATSDAQGAGETQYF | TGTGCCACCAGTGATGCACAGGGGGCGGGAGAGACCCAGTACTTC
NA | TRBJ1-6 | NA | TRBV3-1/TRBV3-2 | 15 | CASSPFLGGNSPLHF | TGTGCCAGCAGCCCGTTTTTAGGGGGTAATTCACCCCTCCACTTT